This TCR beta chain was identified in a study of T cell repertoires in cytomegalovirus infection. On the study more broadly: Researchers turned to recently identified HLA-C-restricted CMV epitopes as well as well-studied HLA-B-restricted ones. The public TCR beta signatures pointed to both CMV infection and matching HLA type.

Of note for this clonotype: No antigen is known for it.

A single record per CDR3 protein comes from TCRdb applying MiXCR to the reads. This table holds under 500,000 distinct CDR3 sequences, about 42% found once. This TCR derives from a human donor in good health (CMV status not recorded). Some clones in this sample may be carry-over from other donors' samples. Sequenced material: cultured PBMCs, taken from culture after CMV antigen stimulation.

The CDR3 DNA follows: TGTGCCAGCTCACCCGAGCAGCAAGAGACCCAGTACTTC. Translating it yields CASSPEQQETQYF. The V gene is TRBV18, the J gene TRBJ2-5; D is undetermined. CDR3 length equals 13 residues. Trimming took off 3 bases at V and 2 bases at J, with 7 bases between the two ends. Germline assignment: CDR1 KGHSH and CDR2 LQKENI.